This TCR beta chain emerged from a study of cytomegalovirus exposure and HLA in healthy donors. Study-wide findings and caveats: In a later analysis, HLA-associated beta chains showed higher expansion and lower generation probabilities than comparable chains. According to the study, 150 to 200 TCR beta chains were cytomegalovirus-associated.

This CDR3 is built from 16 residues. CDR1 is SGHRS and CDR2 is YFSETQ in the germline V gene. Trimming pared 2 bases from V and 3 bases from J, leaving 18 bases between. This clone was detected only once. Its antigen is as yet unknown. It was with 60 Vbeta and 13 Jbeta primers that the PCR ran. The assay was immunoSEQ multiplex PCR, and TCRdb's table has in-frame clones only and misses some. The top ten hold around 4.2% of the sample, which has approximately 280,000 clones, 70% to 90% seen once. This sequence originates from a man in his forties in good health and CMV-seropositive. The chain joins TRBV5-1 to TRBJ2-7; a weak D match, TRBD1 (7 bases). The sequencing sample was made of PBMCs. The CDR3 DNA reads TGCGCCAGCAGCTTTTTTGGCGGAGGGGGCCACTACGAGCAGTACTTC. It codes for CASSFFGGGGHYEQYF.